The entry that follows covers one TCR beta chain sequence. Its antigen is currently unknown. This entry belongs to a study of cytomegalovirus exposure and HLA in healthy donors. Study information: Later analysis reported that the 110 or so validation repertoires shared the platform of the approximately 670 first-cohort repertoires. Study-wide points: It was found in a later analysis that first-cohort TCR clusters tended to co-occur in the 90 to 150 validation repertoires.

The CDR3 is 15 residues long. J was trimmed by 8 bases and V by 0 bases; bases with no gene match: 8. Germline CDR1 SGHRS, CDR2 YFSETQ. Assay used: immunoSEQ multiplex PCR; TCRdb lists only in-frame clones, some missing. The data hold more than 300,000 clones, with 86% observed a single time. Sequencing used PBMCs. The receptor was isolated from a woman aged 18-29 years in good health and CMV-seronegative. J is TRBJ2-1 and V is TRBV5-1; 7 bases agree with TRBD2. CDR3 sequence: CASSLAPGLPDEQFF. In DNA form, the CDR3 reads TGCGCCAGCAGCTTGGCTCCGGGACTACCGGATGAGCAGTTCTTC. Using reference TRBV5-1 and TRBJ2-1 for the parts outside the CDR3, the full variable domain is KAGVTQTPRYLIKTRGQQVTLSCSPISGHRSVSWYQQTPGQGLQFLFEYFSETQRNKGNFPGRFSGRQFSNSRSEMNVSTLELGDSALYLCASSLAPGLPDEQFFGPGTRLTVL.